Included here is one T cell receptor (beta chain) sequence, with context. This entry is derived from a study of T cells in tuberculosis. Between the trimmed V and J ends, which lost 5 bases and 4 bases, there was a span of 13 bases. The CDR3 length is 14 residues. The germline gives CDR1 MDHEN, CDR2 SYDVKM. The time point here: new active TB diagnosis, blood taken before or within 7 days of starting treatment. Each patient had positive sputum smear microscopy and/or positive culture. Sequencing was performed with immunoSEQ multiplex PCR; in TCRdb, only in-frame clones are kept and a portion is missing. The data show about 34,000 clones, with more than 85% seen just once and 2% to 3% held by the top ten.

The clonotype originates from an adult with tuberculosis. The genes are TRBV28 and TRBJ2-3; D possibly corresponds to TRBD2 (7 bases). Sequencing used PBMCs, obtained at tuberculosis diagnosis. The CDR3 here is CASSQAGAPDTQYF. The CDR3 nucleotides read TGTGCCAGCAGTCAGGCGGGGGCACCAGATACGCAGTATTTT.